This TCR beta chain emerged from a study of blood T cell repertoires in COVID-19. With 4 bases clipped from V and 10 bases from J, the junction kept 6 bases outside the gene matches. CDR1 is SGHAT and CDR2 is FQNNGV in the germline V gene. The CDR3 is made up of 14 amino acids. Sequenced by immunoSEQ multiplex PCR; TCRdb stores in-frame clones only, minus some. This sample yields 100,000 to 150,000 clones, of which around three quarters are seen a single time; 37% belongs to the top ten. Sequencing was performed on peripheral blood. The TCR was taken from a man aged 40-50 years with active or convalescent COVID-19. The chain is built from TRBV11-2 and TRBJ2-1, with 11 bases that match TRBD2. The CDR3 is CASSSSLAGVEQFF. Here the CDR3 DNA reads TGTGCCAGCAGCTCCTCACTAGCGGGGGTGGAGCAGTTCTTC.